The sequence of this TCR beta chain was determined in a study of OX40 agonist ivuxolimab in advanced cancers. Sequencing was performed with immunoSEQ multiplex PCR; in TCRdb, only in-frame clones are kept and a portion is missing. This sample yields 69,000 or so clones, of which 75% to 90% are seen a single time; under 7.5% belongs to the top ten. The clonotype originates from an adult with an advanced solid tumor such as melanoma, head and neck, liver or kidney cancer. This sample comprised CD4+ or CD8+ T cells sorted from blood, obtained in a trial of the OX40 agonist ivuxolimab.

CDR3 sequence (DNA): TGCAGTGCTAGAGATTCCTATGAGCAGTTCTTC. Its protein product is CSARDSYEQFF. The chain has TRBV20-1 and TRBJ2-1; unclear D gene. The V gene's germline CDR1 is DFQATT and CDR2 SNEGSKA (reference sequence). The CDR3 covers 11 residues. Trimming stripped 0 bases from V and 8 bases from J, with 5 bases between.